Listed below are T cell receptor beta chains from one sample, sequenced in a study of blood T cell repertoires in COVID-19. Assay used: immunoSEQ multiplex PCR; TCRdb lists only in-frame clones, some missing. The sample includes 280,000 or so clones, 87% of them seen just once. Material: PBMCs or T cells enriched from blood (not recorded which). The source of these receptors is a woman aged 40 to 50 who had recovered from COVID-19. Both conserved end residues are part of each CDR3. The order of the fields is J gene, V gene, D gene, clone size, CDR3 protein, CDR3 DNA. A D gene is named only where the DNA matches it firmly. Clone size, where shown, is once, few, many, or a class for clones that have expanded.

TRBJ1-1 TRBV7-2 TRBD1 . CASSTRTGVGTEAFF TGTGCCAGCAGCACCCGGACAGGGGTTGGCACTGAAGCTTTCTTT
TRBJ2-7 TRBV13 . . CASSLNRQSYEQYF TGTGCCAGCAGCTTAAACAGACAGTCCTACGAGCAGTACTTC
TRBJ1-1 TRBV19 TRBD1 . CASRTTGAVAEAFF TGTGCCAGTAGGACTACAGGGGCGGTAGCTGAAGCTTTCTTT
TRBJ2-7 TRBV7-6 TRBD1 few CASSFSPRDRVYEQYF TGTGCCAGCAGCTTTAGTCCGAGGGACAGGGTCTACGAGCAGTACTTC
TRBJ1-2 TRBV4-3 TRBD1 . CASSQDPTGSWYGYTF TGCGCCAGCAGCCAAGATCCGACAGGGTCTTGGTATGGCTACACCTTC
TRBJ2-3 TRBV4-1 TRBD1 . CASSQEDRGPTDTQYF TGCGCCAGCAGCCAGGAGGACAGGGGGCCCACAGATACGCAGTATTTT
TRBJ2-5 TRBV4-3 TRBD1 . CASSQGFQGRGKETQYF TGCGCCAGCAGCCAAGGATTCCAGGGCAGGGGGAAAGAGACCCAGTACTTC
TRBJ1-5 TRBV12-3/TRBV12-4 . . CASRSGANQPQHF TGTGCCAGCAGGTCAGGGGCTAATCAGCCCCAGCATTTT
TRBJ2-5 TRBV28 TRBD2 . CASRGGYQETQYF TGTGCCAGCAGGGGAGGGTACCAAGAGACCCAGTACTTC
TRBJ2-7 TRBV24-1 TRBD1 . CATSDRGGLDEQYF TGTGCCACCAGCGACAGGGGAGGTTTGGACGAGCAGTACTTC
TRBJ1-1 TRBV5-1 . . CASSLGVRSGAFF TGCGCCAGCAGCTTGGGGGTTCGGAGTGGAGCTTTCTTT
TRBJ1-5 TRBV19 . few CASSLYRFPSNQPQHF TGTGCCAGTAGCCTGTACAGATTCCCAAGCAATCAGCCCCAGCATTTT
TRBJ2-7 TRBV5-4 TRBD2 . CASSLEIGLADEQYF TGTGCCAGCAGCTTGGAGATCGGGCTAGCGGACGAGCAGTACTTC
TRBJ2-1 TRBV4-1 TRBD2 once CASSQLLAGGGNEQFF TGCGCCAGCAGCCAGCTACTAGCGGGTGGGGGCAATGAGCAGTTCTTC
TRBJ2-1 TRBV5-1 . . CASSPTSSYNEQFF TGCGCCAGCAGCCCGACTAGCTCCTACAATGAGCAGTTCTTC
TRBJ1-1 TRBV6-5 TRBD1 . CASSYAGQGGEAFF TGTGCCAGCAGTTACGCGGGACAGGGCGGTGAAGCTTTCTTT
TRBJ1-6 TRBV28 TRBD1 . CASSDFRGPSPLHF TGTGCCAGCAGCGACTTCAGGGGGCCTTCACCCCTCCACTTT
TRBJ1-1 TRBV7-3 TRBD1 . CASSLGQAFEAFF TGTGCCAGCAGCCTAGGACAGGCCTTTGAAGCTTTCTTT
TRBJ1-1 TRBV7-2 . . CASSGRGGTNTEAFF TGTGCCAGCAGCGGCCGGGGCGGGACGAACACTGAAGCTTTCTTT